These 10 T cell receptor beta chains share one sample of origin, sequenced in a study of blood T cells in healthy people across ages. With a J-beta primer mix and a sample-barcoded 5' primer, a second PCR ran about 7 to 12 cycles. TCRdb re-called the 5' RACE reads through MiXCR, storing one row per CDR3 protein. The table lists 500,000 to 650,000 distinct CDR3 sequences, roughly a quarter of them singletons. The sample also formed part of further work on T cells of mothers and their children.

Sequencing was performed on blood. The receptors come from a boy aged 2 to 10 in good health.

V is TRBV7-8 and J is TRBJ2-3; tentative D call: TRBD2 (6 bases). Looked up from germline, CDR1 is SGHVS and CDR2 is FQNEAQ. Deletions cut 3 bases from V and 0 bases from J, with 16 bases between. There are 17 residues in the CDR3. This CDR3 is CASSFRDSGASTDTQYF. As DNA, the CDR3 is TGTGCCAGCAGCTTTAGGGATAGCGGAGCTAGCACAGATACGCAGTATTTT.

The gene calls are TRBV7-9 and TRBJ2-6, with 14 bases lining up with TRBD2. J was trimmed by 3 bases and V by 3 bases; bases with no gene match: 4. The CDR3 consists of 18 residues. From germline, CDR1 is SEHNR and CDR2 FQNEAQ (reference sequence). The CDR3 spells CASSLGLAGDYGANVLTF. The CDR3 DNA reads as TGTGCCAGCAGCTTGGGACTAGCGGGAGATTATGGGGCCAACGTCCTGACTTTC.

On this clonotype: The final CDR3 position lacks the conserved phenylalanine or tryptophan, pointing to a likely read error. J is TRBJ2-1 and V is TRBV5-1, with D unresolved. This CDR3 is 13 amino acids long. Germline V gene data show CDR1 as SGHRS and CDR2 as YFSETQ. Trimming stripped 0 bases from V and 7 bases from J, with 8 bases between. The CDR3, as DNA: TGCGCCAGCAGCTTGGGGGGTCCGAATGAGCAGTTCCTC. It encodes CASSLGGPNEQFL.

Written as DNA, the CDR3 is TGTGCCAGCACCATCCTAGCCAGCACAGATACGCAGTATTTT. This gives the protein CASTILASTDTQYF. The genes are TRBV7-2 and TRBJ2-3, with D possibly being TRBD2 (5 bases). This CDR3 comprises 14 residues. Germline V gives CDR1 SGHTA, CDR2 FQGNSA. Trimming shortened V by 7 bases and J by 0 bases, and 11 bases separated the two germline ends.

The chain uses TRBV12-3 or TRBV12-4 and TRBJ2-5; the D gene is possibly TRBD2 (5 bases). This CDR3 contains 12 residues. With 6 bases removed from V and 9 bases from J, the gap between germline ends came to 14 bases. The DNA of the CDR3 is TGTGCCAGCAGCTTACTGGGAGACGCCCAGTACTTC. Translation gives CASSLLGDAQYF.

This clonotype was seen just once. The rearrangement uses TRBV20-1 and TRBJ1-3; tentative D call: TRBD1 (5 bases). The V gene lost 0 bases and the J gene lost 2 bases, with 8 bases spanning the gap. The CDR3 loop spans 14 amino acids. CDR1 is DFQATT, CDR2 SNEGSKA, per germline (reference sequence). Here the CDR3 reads CSARDEGPGNTIYF. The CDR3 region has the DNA TGCAGTGCTAGAGATGAGGGGCCTGGAAACACCATATATTTT.

CDR3 region: CAISGGGLSNYGYTF. Written as DNA, the CDR3 is TGTGCCATCAGTGGAGGGGGGCTGTCTAACTATGGCTACACCTTC. The chain carries TRBV10-3 and TRBJ1-2; weak D call: TRBD1 (6 bases). CDR1 is ENHRY and CDR2 is SYGVKD in the germline V gene. V was clipped by 4 bases and J by 0 bases, with 12 bases between them. CDR3 length equals 15 residues.

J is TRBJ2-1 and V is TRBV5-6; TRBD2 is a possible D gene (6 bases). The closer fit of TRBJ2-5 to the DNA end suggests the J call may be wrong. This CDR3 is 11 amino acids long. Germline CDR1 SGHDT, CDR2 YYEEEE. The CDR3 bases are TGTGCCGGCGGGACCGGGGAGACCCAGTACTTC. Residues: CAGGTGETQYF.

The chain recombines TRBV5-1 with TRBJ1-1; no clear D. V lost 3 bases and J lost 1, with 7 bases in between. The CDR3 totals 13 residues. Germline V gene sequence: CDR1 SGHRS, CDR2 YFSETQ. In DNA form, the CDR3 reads TGCGCCAGCAGCTCACAATCGAACACTGAAGCTTTCTTT. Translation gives CASSSQSNTEAFF. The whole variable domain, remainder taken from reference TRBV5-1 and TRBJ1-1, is KAGVTQTPRYLIKTRGQQVTLSCSPISGHRSVSWYQQTPGQGLQFLFEYFSETQRNKGNFPGRFSGRQFSNSRSEMNVSTLELGDSALYLCASSSQSNTEAFFGQGTRLTVV.

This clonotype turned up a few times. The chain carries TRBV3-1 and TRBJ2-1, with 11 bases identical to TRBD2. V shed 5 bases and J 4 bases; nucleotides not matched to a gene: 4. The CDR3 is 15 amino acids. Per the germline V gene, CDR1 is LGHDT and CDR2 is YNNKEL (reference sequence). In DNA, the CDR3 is TGTGCCAGCAGCTCATCTAGCGGGGGGTACAATGAGCAGTTCTTC. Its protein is CASSSSSGGYNEQFF.